The 22 T cell receptor beta chains presented below share a single source sample, sequenced in a study of OX40 agonist ivuxolimab in advanced cancers. Only in-frame clones appear in the TCRdb table, and some are missing; sequencing was by immunoSEQ multiplex PCR. The data contain approximately 50,000 clones, roughly nine tenths of them singletons. The sample in question was CD4+ or CD8+ T cells sorted from blood, obtained in a trial of the OX40 agonist ivuxolimab. These receptors were taken from an adult with an advanced solid tumor such as melanoma, head and neck, liver or kidney cancer.

This clone was counted once. The chain is built from TRBV25-1 and TRBJ2-1; TRBD2 aligns across 9 bases. J gave up 4 bases and V 7 bases, and 8 bases lay outside the gene matches. The germline CDR1 and CDR2 sequences are MGHDK and SYGVNS. This CDR3 has 15 residues. CDR3 sequence (DNA): TGTGCCAGCAAAGTTCTAGCGGGACTTTACAATGAGCAGTTCTTC. It encodes CASKVLAGLYNEQFF.

This clone was picked up a small number of times. The chain is built from TRBV5-1 and TRBJ2-7; perhaps TRBD2 as D (5 bases). Germline lookup yields CDR1 SGHRS and CDR2 YFSETQ. This CDR3 spans 13 amino acids. Trimming stripped 0 bases from V and 10 bases from J, with 14 bases between. The CDR3 DNA reads TGCGCCAGCAGCTTGGCCGGGGATCGCCCACAGTACTTC. Translating it yields CASSLAGDRPQYF.

The chain combines TRBV6-6 with TRBJ2-1; D call uncertain. Germline CDR1 is MNHNY and CDR2 is SVGAGI (reference sequence). This CDR3 is 11 amino acids long. The V end lost 8 bases, the J end lost 9 bases, and 11 bases lay between the germline ends. The CDR3 protein is CASHDLGEQFF. In nucleotides, the CDR3 is TGTGCCAGCCACGATCTCGGTGAGCAGTTCTTC.

V is TRBV2 and J is TRBJ2-3, with D unresolved. From germline, CDR1 is SNHLY and CDR2 FYNNEI. Trimming took off 3 bases at V and 6 bases at J, with 7 bases between the two ends. The CDR3 contains 12 residues. The CDR3 loop is CASSEVEDTQYF. The CDR3 nucleotides are TGTGCCAGCAGTGAGGTCGAGGATACGCAGTATTTT.

The chain uses TRBV7-3 and TRBJ2-5, with TRBD2 identical over 7 bases. Germline V gene lookup returns CDR1 SGHTA and CDR2 FQGTGA. The CDR3 is made up of 15 amino acids. J gave up 4 bases and V 5 bases, and 10 bases lay outside the gene matches. DNA of the CDR3: TGTGCCAGCAGCCGCCGGGGAGGGTCATCAGAGACCCAGTACTTC. Protein: CASSRRGGSSETQYF.

The rearrangement links TRBV7-8 to TRBJ1-1; D is uncertain. Germline assignment: CDR1 SGHVS and CDR2 FQNEAQ. There are 14 residues in the CDR3. V lost 1 base and J lost 5, with 11 bases in between. Here the CDR3 reads CASSLDGVKTEAFF. CDR3 sequence (DNA): TGTGCCAGCAGCTTAGACGGGGTCAAGACTGAAGCTTTCTTT.

V usage is TRBV18 and J usage is TRBJ1-2, with a weak D call TRBD1 (6 bases). The CDR3 loop spans 12 amino acids. CDR1 and CDR2 (germline): KGHSH, LQKENI. Trimming stripped 6 bases from V and 4 bases from J, with 9 bases between. The CDR3 loop is CASSSDSYGYTF. CDR3 nucleotides: TGTGCCAGCTCCTCGGACAGCTATGGCTACACCTTC.

This sequence joins TRBV9 and TRBJ2-1, with D unresolved. CDR3 length: 13 residues. Deletions cut 0 bases from V and 4 bases from J, with 5 bases between. Germline CDR1 and CDR2: SGDLS and YYNGEE. The CDR3 reads CASSVAPYNEQFF. CDR3 sequence (DNA): TGTGCCAGCAGCGTAGCCCCATACAATGAGCAGTTCTTC.

The genes are TRBV4-1 and TRBJ2-1, with TRBD2 identical over 8 bases. CDR3 length: 16 residues. Germline trimming cut 3 bases from V and 0 bases from J; bases unmatched to any gene: 4. Germline V gives CDR1 MGHRA, CDR2 YSYEKL. CDR3 in amino acids: CASSQLSGSSYNEQFF. CDR3 in DNA: TGCGCCAGCAGCCAGCTAAGCGGGAGCTCCTACAATGAGCAGTTCTTC.

V is TRBV19 and J is TRBJ1-5; 7 nucleotides align to TRBD1. CDR1 and CDR2 from the germline V gene are LNHDA and SQIVND (reference sequence). The junction had 14 bases not matched to a gene; V was cut back by 4 bases and J by 2 bases. The CDR3 loop spans 18 amino acids. In DNA, the CDR3 is TGTGCCAGTAGTAAGACAGGGATACCCTTAATCGGCAATCAGCCCCAGCATTTT. The encoded protein is CASSKTGIPLIGNQPQHF. Looking up the rest from reference TRBV19 and TRBJ1-5 gives the full variable domain: DGGITQSPKYLFRKEGQNVTLSCEQNLNHDAMYWYRQDPGQGLRLIYYSQIVNDFQKGDIAEGYSVSREKKESFPLTVTSAQKNPTAFYLCASSKTGIPLIGNQPQHFGDGTRLSIL.

CDR3 protein: CASSPQGLYQETQYF. The CDR3 DNA is TGTGCCAGCAGCCCACAGGGCCTGTACCAAGAGACCCAGTACTTC. The gene calls are TRBV28 and TRBJ2-5, with a tentative D call TRBD1 (6 bases). Germline CDR1 reads MDHEN; CDR2 reads SYDVKM. The CDR3 extends over 15 amino acids. With 6 bases removed from V and 0 bases from J, the gap between germline ends came to 14 bases.

The chain links TRBV15 to TRBJ2-7, with 8 nucleotides matching TRBD1. The CDR3 length is 15 residues. Germline V gene data show CDR1 as LNHNV and CDR2 as YYDKDF (reference sequence). V gave up 2 bases and J gave up 2 bases; unmatched junction bases: 5. The CDR3 nucleotides read TGTGCCACCAGCAGAAACAGGGGGTCCACCTACGAGCAGTACTTC. It encodes CATSRNRGSTYEQYF.

The chain links TRBV2 to TRBJ1-2; TRBD1 aligns across 11 bases. The V gene end was trimmed by 6 bases and the J gene end by 7 bases; junction bases not matched to a gene: 7. There are 14 residues in the CDR3. The germline gives CDR1 SNHLY, CDR2 FYNNEI. In DNA, the CDR3 is TGTGCCAGCAGAGGACAGGGGGCGCAGGTTGGCTACACCTTC. It is translated as CASRGQGAQVGYTF.

The V and J genes are TRBV29-1 and TRBJ1-5; 7 bases fit TRBD1. The V and J ends lost 6 bases and 4 bases, in that order; junction bases with no gene match: 3. The CDR3 has 12 amino acids. Germline CDR1 reads SQVTM; CDR2 reads ANQGSEA. CDR3 loop: CSVQGVNQPQHF. The CDR3 region has the DNA TGCAGCGTGCAGGGGGTTAATCAGCCCCAGCATTTT.

The chain is built from TRBV30 and TRBJ2-2, with unresolved D. Trimming took 2 bases from V and 7 from J, leaving 8 bases between them. Germline assignment: CDR1 GTSNPN and CDR2 SVGIG (reference sequence). The CDR3 has 12 amino acids. In DNA, the CDR3 is TGTGCCTGGAGTAAAAATATCGGGGAGCTGTTTTTT. Its translation: CAWSKNIGELFF.

The chain is built from TRBV11-2 and TRBJ2-2, with a tentative D call TRBD1 (6 bases). In germline, CDR1 is SGHAT, CDR2 FQNNGV. There are 15 residues in the CDR3. V was trimmed by 1 base and J by 5 bases, leaving 11 bases between them. The CDR3 spells CASSLGGTLTGELFF. The CDR3 nucleotides read TGTGCCAGCAGCTTAGGTGGGACACTTACCGGGGAGCTGTTTTTT.

The J gene is TRBJ2-5, the V gene TRBV19, with D unresolved. The V gene lost 5 bases and the J gene lost 2 bases, with 18 bases spanning the gap. The CDR3 is made up of 16 amino acids. Germline V lookup: CDR1 LNHDA, CDR2 SQIVND (reference sequence). CDR3 amino acids: CASSSTASAQQETQYF. The CDR3 region has the DNA TGTGCCAGTAGTTCTACAGCCTCGGCCCAGCAAGAGACCCAGTACTTC.

About this clone: An end of the junction differs from the germline gene, which may be a read error. The V call is TRBV4-2, the J call TRBJ2-3, with D unclear. In germline, CDR1 is LGHNA, CDR2 YNFKEQ. The CDR3 is 11 amino acids. CDR3: CASSQGLSLGF. The CDR3 DNA reads as TGTGCCAGCAGCCAAGGGCTGAGTCTGGGTTTT.

The chain has TRBV5-1 and TRBJ2-3; D is undetermined. V was pared by 0 bases and J by 5 bases, with 1 base between. Germline V gene data show CDR1 as SGHRS and CDR2 as YFSETQ. The CDR3 totals 11 residues. The CDR3, as DNA: TGCGCCAGCAGCTTGGTAGATACGCAGTATTTT. Amino acid sequence: CASSLVDTQYF.

This chain links TRBV15 with TRBJ2-1, with a possible D match to TRBD2 (5 bases). Trimming cost V 4 bases and J 10 bases, with 11 bases left between them. This CDR3 has 12 amino acids. CDR1 and CDR2 from the germline V gene are LNHNV and YYDKDF (reference sequence). CDR3 DNA sequence: TGTGCCACCAGCAACTCGCTAGCCGAGCAGTTCTTC. Its translation is CATSNSLAEQFF.

In its sample, this clone ranks as medium-sized. The chain has TRBV9 and TRBJ1-1, with 8 bases matching TRBD1. J gave up 1 base and V 4 bases, and 6 bases lay outside the gene matches. Germline loops: CDR1 SGDLS, CDR2 YYNGEE. The CDR3 extends over 15 amino acids. In DNA form, the CDR3 reads TGTGCCAGCAGCCCAGGGGGACAGGAGAACACTGAAGCTTTCTTT. It codes for CASSPGGQENTEAFF.

The genes are TRBV5-5 and TRBJ2-6; D is unresolved. CDR1 is SGHKS, CDR2 YYEKEE, per germline (reference sequence). This CDR3 region has 18 residues. The ends were cut back, 1 base at V and 2 bases at J, with 16 bases in the middle. The CDR3 bases are TGTGCCAGCAGCTTGACCGACCCTAGTAGTGCTGGGGCCAACGTCCTGACTTTC. It codes for CASSLTDPSSAGANVLTF.